The 10 T cell receptor beta chains below all came from one sample that was sequenced in a study of blood T cell repertoires in COVID-19. Profiled with immunoSEQ multiplex PCR; TCRdb holds only in-frame clones, not every one. The sample lists roughly 250,000 clones, around four fifths occurring once. Sequenced material: peripheral blood. The receptor source for this set is a woman between 40 and 50 years old with active or convalescent COVID-19.

This chain uses TRBV7-9 with TRBJ2-2; a weak D match, TRBD2 (5 bases). The CDR3 runs 14 residues. Germline-derived CDR1 and CDR2 are SEHNR and FQNEAQ (reference sequence). V lost 5 bases to trimming and J lost 8 bases, with 15 bases between them. For the CDR3, the DNA is TGTGCCAGCAGCCAAGGACTTTCCAAGGGGGAGCTGTTTTTT. It codes for CASSQGLSKGELFF.

The CDR3 loop reads CASSSLGDIQETQYF. In nucleotides, the CDR3 is TGTGCCAGCAGCTCGCTGGGGGACATCCAAGAGACCCAGTACTTC. The chain recombines TRBV5-6 with TRBJ2-5, with D possibly matching TRBD1 (6 bases). This CDR3 comprises 15 residues. The V end was cut by 3 bases, the J end by 1 base, with 13 bases between. Germline V lookup: CDR1 SGHDT, CDR2 YYEEEE. Full variable domain (outside the CDR3, taken from reference TRBV5-6 and TRBJ2-5): DAGVTQSPTHLIKTRGQQVTLRCSPKSGHDTVSWYQQALGQGPQFIFQYYEEEERQRGNFPDRFSGHQFPNYSSELNVNALLLGDSALYLCASSSLGDIQETQYFGPGTRLLVL.

The rearrangement links TRBV7-8 to TRBJ1-1; D is uncertain. This CDR3 has 14 residues. The V end lost 5 bases, the J end lost 3 bases, and 13 bases lay between the germline ends. Per germline, CDR1 SGHVS and CDR2 FQNEAQ. CDR3 in amino acids: CASSPRGLYTEAFF. The CDR3 DNA reads as TGTGCCAGCAGCCCCCGGGGTCTTTACACTGAAGCTTTCTTT.

The chain uses TRBV2 and TRBJ1-4; D is possibly TRBD1 (5 bases). Per the germline V gene, CDR1 is SNHLY and CDR2 is FYNNEI. Trimming removed 6 bases from V and 5 bases from J, with 16 bases in between. CDR3 length: 15 amino acids. This CDR3 reads CASSVVRVPNEKLFF. CDR3 bases: TGTGCCAGCAGCGTCGTCAGGGTACCAAATGAAAAACTGTTTTTT.

As DNA, the CDR3 is TGCGCCAGCAGCCCCCCTTCGGATCAGCCCCAGCATTTT. This gives the protein CASSPPSDQPQHF. The rearrangement joins TRBV4-1 to TRBJ1-5; D remains ambiguous. CDR3 length: 13 amino acids. Germline assignment: CDR1 MGHRA and CDR2 YSYEKL. V was clipped by 4 bases and J by 5 bases, with 9 bases between them.

The V gene is TRBV4-2, the J gene TRBJ2-3; 8 positions agree with TRBD2. The germline V gene encodes CDR1 LGHNA and CDR2 YNFKEQ. The trim removed 3 bases at V and 4 bases at J, leaving 9 bases unmatched. The CDR3 spans 16 residues. In DNA form, the CDR3 reads TGTGCCAGCAGCCAGTTAAGCGGGGGAGGGGCAGATACGCAGTATTTT. Protein: CASSQLSGGGADTQYF.

As concerns this clone: Relative to the germline gene, one junction end is altered; a read error may explain this. Other DNA sequences of this sample code for an identical CDR3. The chain combines TRBV7-9 with TRBJ2-2; 8 bases agree with TRBD1. Germline CDR1 is SEHNR and CDR2 is FQNEAQ (reference sequence). The CDR3 contains 13 residues. In nucleotides, the CDR3 is TGTGCCAGCAGGGGACAGGCCACCGGGGAGCTATTTTTT. It is translated as CASRGQATGELFF.

This clone has ten or more counts. J is TRBJ2-1 and V is TRBV9; D possibly corresponds to TRBD2 (6 bases). Germline V CDR1 and CDR2: SGDLS, YYNGEE. The CDR3 has 14 amino acids. V dropped 4 bases and J dropped 3 bases, with 11 bases sitting between them. The CDR3 here is CASSPTDYYNEQFF. The CDR3, as DNA: TGTGCCAGCAGCCCCACGGACTACTACAATGAGCAGTTCTTC.

This clone was counted only a few times. This sequence joins TRBV5-4 and TRBJ1-1; TRBD1 might be the D (6 bases). The CDR3 is 14 residues long. Between the trimmed V and J ends, which lost 5 bases and 8 bases, there was a span of 19 bases. CDR1 and CDR2 (germline): SGHNT, YYREEE (reference sequence). The CDR3 sequence: CASRTRGRALEAFF. CDR3 coding DNA: TGTGCCAGCAGAACCAGGGGCCGCGCCTTAGAAGCTTTCTTT.

This clone has a handful of counts. The rearrangement joins TRBV7-6 to TRBJ1-6, with D possibly matching TRBD1 (5 bases). This CDR3 has 15 amino acids. The ends were cut back, 5 bases at V and 1 base at J, with 9 bases in the middle. Germline V gives CDR1 SGHVS, CDR2 FNYEAQ. The CDR3 sequence is CASSPDTSYNSPLHF. CDR3 DNA sequence: TGTGCCAGCAGCCCGGACACGTCCTATAATTCACCCCTCCACTTT.